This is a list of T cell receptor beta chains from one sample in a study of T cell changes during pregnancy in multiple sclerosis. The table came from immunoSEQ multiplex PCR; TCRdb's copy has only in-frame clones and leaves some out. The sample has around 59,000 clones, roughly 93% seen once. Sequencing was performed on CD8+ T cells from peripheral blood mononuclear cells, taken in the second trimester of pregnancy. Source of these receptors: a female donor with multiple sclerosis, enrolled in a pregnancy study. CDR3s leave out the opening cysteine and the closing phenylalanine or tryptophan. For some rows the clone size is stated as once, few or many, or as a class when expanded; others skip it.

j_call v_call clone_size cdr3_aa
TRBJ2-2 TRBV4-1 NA ASSLEWAGYTGELF
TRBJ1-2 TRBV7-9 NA ASSPGGTSNYGYT
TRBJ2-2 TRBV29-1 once SVPGLAGNTGELF
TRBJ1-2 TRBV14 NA ASSLGTAYGYT
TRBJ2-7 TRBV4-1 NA ASSQEGGVAYEQY
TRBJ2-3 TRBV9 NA ASSPGTSGPDTQY
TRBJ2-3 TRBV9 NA ASSASRGDTQY
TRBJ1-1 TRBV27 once ASSLAGGNPDEAF
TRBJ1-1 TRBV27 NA ASSHPGLEAF
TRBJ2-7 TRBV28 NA ASSPRRRSSYEQY
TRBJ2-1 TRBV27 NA ASSPWTGFYEQF
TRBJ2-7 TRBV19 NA ASSIFSPGQPRYEQY
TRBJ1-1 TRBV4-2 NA ASSQDRGDTEAF
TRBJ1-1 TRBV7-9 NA ASRAGTANTEAF